This entry features one TCR beta chain sequence. Selection for sequencing was limited to patients who had shown CD8+CD57+ cell expansion by flow cytometry. Genomic DNA templated the TCR beta VDJ and CDR3 profiling. In TCRdb, the reads were re-called with MiXCR into one record per CDR3 protein. The data hold just over 200,000 distinct CDR3 sequences, with roughly 60% observed a single time. V was clipped by 6 bases and J by 3 bases; unmatched bases: 8. Germline CDR1 DFQATT, CDR2 SNEGSKA (reference sequence). The CDR3 covers 13 residues. This record belongs to a study of CD8+CD57+ T cells in acquired aplastic anemia.

The chain has TRBV20-1 and TRBJ2-7, with 7 bases fitting TRBD2. What was sequenced was sorted CD4+, CD8+, or CD8+CD57+ T cells (not recorded which) from PBMCs. The TCR was taken from a human donor with aplastic anemia. CDR3 loop: CSAWGGAGYEQYF. Here the CDR3 DNA reads TGCAGTGCCTGGGGAGGGGCTGGCTACGAGCAGTACTTC.